This T cell receptor (beta chain) was found in a study of neurological immune-mediated disorders (dated by TCRdb to between 2017 and 2020). Turning to the overall study: Among the 35 or so multiple sclerosis patients, about 30 had relapsing-remitting MS and 3 had secondary progressive MS. The cohort was made up of about 66 subjects, consisting of roughly 14 HAM/TSP patients, 34 multiple sclerosis patients and 20 healthy controls. Alongside PBMC samples, the set of some 97 TCR-beta libraries contained longitudinal samples, technical triplicates, and paired CD4+ and CD8+ T-cell subsets that had been sorted. The study compared peripheral blood TCR-beta repertoires of HTLV-I-associated myelopathy (HAM/TSP) patients, multiple sclerosis patients and healthy controls using UMI-based sequencing.

Beyond this particular receptor, the publication reports: No identical CDR3 amino acid sequences were shared among expanded clones across subjects, suggesting private TCR-beta repertoires in all groups. In a phylogenetic analysis, the repertoires of 18 out of 34 MS patients fell into a single cluster of related CDR3 sequences, pointing to a possible signature at the repertoire level. No association of the MS cluster with clinical or MRI features was observed, and the need for larger cohorts was stated by the authors. TCR clonal expansion was greatest in HAM/TSP patients and smallest in MS patients, who ranked below even healthy controls.

The CDR3 sequence holds 13 residues, the cysteine and phenylalanine included. The CDR3 DNA has 39 bases and is translated from base 1. Clipping removes 3 bases from V and 2 bases from J, with 0 as the unmatched junction base count. CDR1 and CDR2 are drawn from the germline V gene: SGHDN, FVKESK. The sample holds many counts of this clonotype. No cognate antigen has been identified for it. Per-base qualities were not stored, and no clone one base away is much larger. Libraries from unsorted PBMCs were made from 2 million PBMCs kept in RNAlater at -80 degrees C until RNA extraction. Multiple sclerosis patients were enrolled in a US clinical protocol under which disease progression was evaluated by magnetic resonance imaging. Peripheral blood underwent Ficoll-Hypaque density gradient centrifugation to isolate PBMCs, which were then cryopreserved in liquid nitrogen. To synthesize cDNA, template-switch 5'RACE was performed with a primer carrying a 10-nucleotide random unique molecular identifier so that each TCR transcript was tagged. Every sequencing run yielded over 160 million TCR-beta sequences covering 15-18 subjects. The RNeasy kit was used for extraction of total RNA. The KAPA Real-time Library Amplification kit was used to amplify TCR-beta VDJ regions with primers for the TCR constant region and the 5'RACE anchor. Sample indexes and Illumina adaptors were added in a first PCR, and a second PCR then increased library yield. After Ampure bead purification, the TCR product of roughly 650 bp was size-selected on a 2% E-gel SizeSelection system. Before pooling, library quality was checked on a Bioanalyzer, concentration was measured with Qubit, and libraries were quantified with the Kapa Library Quantification kit. An Illumina HiSeq 2500 sequenced the libraries paired-end 2 x 150 bp. To increase sequence diversity, roughly 23-30% phiX was spiked into each library pool. The study's processing was this. Quality-filtered reads were processed with the UMI-based MiGEC pipeline, and over 90% of raw TCR sequences were removed by the MiGEC pipeline during error correction. VDJ genes were aligned to IMGT germline references, and each clonotype was defined by a unique CDR3 amino acid sequence together with V-J genes. VDJtools evaluated clonal expansion, Shannon diversity and CDR3 relatedness (CalcPairwiseDistances, ClusterSamples); CLCbio workbench built phylogenetic trees. Clones with at least 8 unique UMIs were defined as expanded, with this threshold being based on coefficient-of-variation modelling across technical triplicates. In TCRdb, the public reads were trimmed at Q25 with fastp and aligned with MiXCR, with productive beta chains retained. Merged by CDR3 protein, the rows form single entries marked with the most common genes and DNA. The V and J calls and clone size come from TCRdb's table, not from the authors' own analysis. The sample has 40,000 to 50,000 distinct CDR3 sequences on record, 2% to 3% of them singletons. The biggest ten clones account for about 12% of the sample.

The receptor was derived from a man aged 30 to 45 with multiple sclerosis. Sequenced material: PBMCs. The rearrangement joined TRBV14 to TRBJ2-7; TRBD1 aligns with 8 central bases. The CDR3 protein is CASSQGQAYEQYF. The DNA is TGTGCCAGCAGCCAGGGACAGGCCTACGAGCAGTACTTC.